These 30 T cell receptor beta chains originate from one sample sequenced in a study of a mutant IDH1 vaccine in newly diagnosed glioma. Time point in this sample: week 11, during vaccination. Vaccination comprised doses that each held 300 ug of mutant IDH1 20-mer peptide, plus topical imiquimod. These receptors lack a known antigen. The repertoire was sequenced with immunoSEQ multiplex PCR; TCRdb's copy has only in-frame clones and lacks some. The sample holds 20,000 to 30,000 clones; over 65% are singletons and the top ten take more than 7.5%. The material was PBMCs, obtained from a glioma patient whose treatment included an IDH1 peptide vaccine. Receptor source: a woman younger than 30 with glioma.

The chain has TRBV14 and TRBJ2-7; D gene ambiguous. Trimming removed 3 bases from V and 0 bases from J, with 0 bases in between. The CDR3 is 11 residues long. CDR1 is SGHDN, CDR2 FVKESK, per germline. The CDR3 bases are TGTGCCAGCAGCCACTCCTACGAGCAGTACTTC. This codes for CASSHSYEQYF. Full variable domain (rest looked up from reference TRBV14 and TRBJ2-7): EAGVTQFPSHSVIEKGQTVTLRCDPISGHDNLYWYRRVMGKEIKFLLHFVKESKQDESGMPNNRFLAERTGGTYSTLKVQPAELEDSGVYFCASSHSYEQYFGPGTRLTVT.

The chain uses TRBV7-8 and TRBJ2-7; D is undetermined. V lost 5 bases and J lost 0, with 17 bases in between. This CDR3 is built from 16 residues. Germline lookup yields CDR1 SGHVS and CDR2 FQNEAQ. The CDR3 loop is CASSPPLRTSSYEQYF. For the CDR3, the DNA is TGTGCCAGCAGCCCCCCCCTCAGGACCAGCTCCTACGAGCAGTACTTC.

This sequence joins TRBV2 and TRBJ2-1, with D possibly being TRBD2 (5 bases). Between the trimmed V and J ends, which lost 6 bases and 4 bases, there was a span of 10 bases. This CDR3 comprises 13 residues. Germline CDR1 is SNHLY and CDR2 is FYNNEI. CDR3 in amino acids: CASRRQRYNEQFF. The CDR3 DNA is TGTGCCAGCAGGCGCCAGCGGTACAATGAGCAGTTCTTC.

This chain connects TRBV30 to TRBJ1-1; D is undetermined. V was pared by 4 bases and J by 4 bases, with 7 bases between. Germline assignment: CDR1 GTSNPN and CDR2 SVGIG (reference sequence). CDR3 length equals 11 residues. CDR3 nucleotides: TGTGCCTGGAAGAAGAGCACTGAAGCTTTCTTT. This encodes CAWKKSTEAFF.

The chain combines TRBV18 with TRBJ1-1; D unresolved. Germline values: CDR1 KGHSH, CDR2 LQKENI. The CDR3 has 14 amino acids. Trimming shortened V by 3 bases and J by 0 bases, and 8 bases separated the two germline ends. The CDR3 sequence: CASSPLELNTEAFF. CDR3 sequence (DNA): TGTGCCAGCTCACCTTTAGAGTTGAACACTGAAGCTTTCTTT.

The chain carries TRBV30 and TRBJ2-3; the D is unclear. The germline V and J ends were trimmed by 4 bases and 5 bases, with 7 bases remaining between them. Germline V CDR1 and CDR2: GTSNPN, SVGIG (reference sequence). This CDR3 spans 11 amino acids. In DNA form, the CDR3 reads TGTGCCTGGATGCCGGGAGATACGCAGTATTTT. It yields the protein CAWMPGDTQYF.

The genes are TRBV5-6 and TRBJ1-1, with 8 bases identical to TRBD1. CDR1 and CDR2 (germline): SGHDT, YYEEEE. V was clipped by 0 bases and J by 0 bases; unmatched bases: 4. There are 16 residues in the CDR3. DNA for the CDR3: TGTGCCAGCAGCTTGGGAGGGACAGGCCTGAACACTGAAGCTTTCTTT. This sequence encodes CASSLGGTGLNTEAFF.

Here the CDR3 reads CASSSETGPYGYTF. The CDR3 DNA is TGTGCCAGCAGCTCAGAAACGGGCCCCTATGGCTACACCTTC. The chain is built from TRBV5-6 and TRBJ1-2; D is undetermined. CDR3 size: 14 residues. With 3 bases removed from V and 4 bases from J, the gap between germline ends came to 13 bases. The germline V gene has CDR1 SGHDT and CDR2 YYEEEE.

V gene TRBV14 combines with J gene TRBJ2-6; D uncertain. The germline V gene has CDR1 SGHDN and CDR2 FVKESK. Deletions cut 6 bases from V and 0 bases from J, with 9 bases between. The CDR3 loop spans 15 amino acids. This chain's CDR3 is CASSLTFSGANVLTF. The CDR3 DNA follows: TGTGCCAGCAGTCTGACTTTCTCTGGGGCCAACGTCCTGACTTTC.

This clone was seen more than once but under ten times. This chain links TRBV5-1 with TRBJ1-1, with no clear D. From germline, CDR1 is SGHRS and CDR2 YFSETQ. The CDR3 runs 13 residues. Deletions cut 2 bases from V and 4 bases from J, with 9 bases between. The chain's CDR3 is CASSFSKSTEAFF. The DNA for the CDR3 is TGCGCCAGCAGCTTTTCAAAAAGCACTGAAGCTTTCTTT. Full variable domain (outside the CDR3, taken from reference TRBV5-1 and TRBJ1-1): KAGVTQTPRYLIKTRGQQVTLSCSPISGHRSVSWYQQTPGQGLQFLFEYFSETQRNKGNFPGRFSGRQFSNSRSEMNVSTLELGDSALYLCASSFSKSTEAFFGQGTRLTVV.

This clone was picked up a small number of times. This rearrangement joins TRBV25-1 to TRBJ2-2; D is uncertain. CDR1 and CDR2 (germline): MGHDK, SYGVNS. The V end was cut by 4 bases, the J end by 12 bases, with 9 bases between. The CDR3 loop spans 11 amino acids. CDR3 region: CASSGVVKLFF. For the CDR3, the DNA is TGTGCCAGCAGTGGCGTAGTCAAGCTGTTTTTT.

CDR3 residues: CASSFQGGVRRNEQFF. Here the CDR3 DNA reads TGTGCCAGCAGCTTTCAGGGGGGGGTGCGGCGCAATGAGCAGTTCTTC. V gene TRBV11-3 combines with J gene TRBJ2-1; D is tentatively TRBD1 or TRBD2 (7 bases each). The CDR3 runs to 16 residues. The germline CDR1 and CDR2 sequences are SGHNT and YENEEA. Trimming left V 3 bases short and J 6 bases short, with 18 bases between.

The genes are TRBV10-1 and TRBJ2-3; 10 bases match TRBD2. The CDR3 extends over 22 amino acids. The V gene end was trimmed by 6 bases and the J gene end by 0 bases; junction bases not matched to a gene: 24. Germline-derived CDR1 and CDR2 are WNHNN and SYGVQD (reference sequence). The CDR3 sequence is CASRGNRDSWTSGNHSTDTQYF. CDR3 bases: TGCGCCAGCAGGGGGAACAGGGATTCATGGACTAGCGGAAACCATAGCACAGATACGCAGTATTTT.

V and J are TRBV4-1 and TRBJ2-3, with TRBD2 matching over 9 bases. Germline-derived CDR1 and CDR2 are MGHRA and YSYEKL. The J segment lost 2 bases and the V segment lost 4 bases, leaving 13 bases of the junction unmatched. The CDR3 length is 18 residues. The DNA of the CDR3 is TGCGCCAGCAGCCGACGACAGCCGCTAGCGGGAAACACAGATACGCAGTATTTT. Its translation is CASSRRQPLAGNTDTQYF.

This clone was observed a handful of times. V is TRBV2 and J is TRBJ1-1, with D tentatively TRBD1 (5 bases). Germline values: CDR1 SNHLY, CDR2 FYNNEI. The ends were cut back, 1 base at V and 9 bases at J, with 9 bases in the middle. The CDR3 runs to 12 residues. CDR3 nucleotide sequence: TGTGCCAGCAGTGAAGTCTCAGGGAAAGCTTTCTTT. Translating it yields CASSEVSGKAFF.

This clone was found a few times. The rearrangement uses TRBV7-9 and TRBJ1-2; D not certain. Germline V gene data show CDR1 as SEHNR and CDR2 as FQNEAQ (reference sequence). The CDR3 consists of 14 residues. V was shortened by 5 bases and J by 4 bases, with 14 bases between the two germline ends. As DNA, the CDR3 is TGTGCCAGCAGCCCGACCCCAGGATCCTATGGCTACACCTTC. Its translation: CASSPTPGSYGYTF.

V gene TRBV27 combines with J gene TRBJ2-5; 11 positions agree with TRBD2. The CDR3 is 18 amino acids. Looked up from germline, CDR1 is MNHEY and CDR2 is SMNVEV (reference sequence). J gave up 1 base and V 5 bases, and 12 bases lay outside the gene matches. CDR3 amino acids: CASSPRLAGLRIQETQYF. The CDR3 DNA follows: TGTGCCAGCAGTCCCCGACTAGCGGGACTACGTATCCAAGAGACCCAGTACTTC.

The chain employs TRBV5-1 and TRBJ2-1; TRBD1 agrees at 9 bases. Germline assignment: CDR1 SGHRS and CDR2 YFSETQ. V lost 2 bases to trimming and J lost 12 bases; unmatched junction nucleotides: 9. The length of the CDR3 is 14 residues. In DNA, the CDR3 is TGCGCCAGCAGCTTAGGACAGGGGTTCAGCGTGCAGTTCTTC. It translates to CASSLGQGFSVQFF.

The rearrangement uses TRBV9 and TRBJ2-7; D call uncertain. CDR3 length equals 14 residues. Trimming cost V 4 bases and J 4 bases, with 15 bases left between them. Looked up from germline, CDR1 is SGDLS and CDR2 is YYNGEE. The CDR3 loop reads CASSRKDAWYEQYF. CDR3 sequence (DNA): TGTGCCAGCAGCCGTAAGGACGCCTGGTACGAGCAGTACTTC.

CDR3 sequence: CASSFGGGDTQYF. The CDR3 nucleotides are TGTGCCAGCAGCTTCGGGGGGGGAGATACGCAGTATTTT. This chain uses TRBV7-2 with TRBJ2-3; TRBD2 matches 8 bases. Trimming removed 3 bases from V and 5 bases from J; junction bases left unmatched: 1. This CDR3 comprises 13 residues. From germline, CDR1 is SGHTA and CDR2 FQGNSA.

The chain combines TRBV19 with TRBJ2-3, with 7 bases lining up with TRBD2. Trimming cost V 5 bases and J 3 bases; bases outside gene matches: 8. Per germline, CDR1 LNHDA and CDR2 SQIVND (reference sequence). CDR3 length: 15 amino acids. CDR3 residues: CASSRSSGLTDTQYF. CDR3 bases: TGTGCCAGTAGTCGGTCTAGCGGTTTGACAGATACGCAGTATTTT.

The chain recombines TRBV7-9 with TRBJ2-3; possible D gene TRBD1, 5 bases. The CDR3 sequence is 17 residues long. Germline V gene data show CDR1 as SEHNR and CDR2 as FQNEAQ (reference sequence). The V and J ends lost 0 bases and 1 base respectively, with 14 bases between them. In DNA, the CDR3 is TGTGCCAGCAGCTTAGCGGTCCAGGGTCTCGGCACAGATACGCAGTATTTT. Amino acid sequence: CASSLAVQGLGTDTQYF.

The chain combines TRBV25-1 with TRBJ1-2, with a possible D match to TRBD1 (6 bases). The length of the CDR3 is 14 residues. Germline V gene data show CDR1 as MGHDK and CDR2 as SYGVNS. Trimming pared 3 bases from V and 8 bases from J, leaving 16 bases between. This CDR3 reads CASSDQQGSMGYTF. The CDR3 DNA reads TGTGCCAGCAGTGACCAACAGGGTAGTATGGGCTACACCTTC.

The chain carries TRBV6-1 and TRBJ2-1, with a tentative D call TRBD2 (7 bases). Germline-derived CDR1 and CDR2 are MNHNS and SASEGT. There are 17 residues in the CDR3. V was clipped by 2 bases and J by 6 bases, with 20 bases between them. CDR3 bases: TGTGCCAGCAGTGAAAATTTTCGAGGGGGGGCCTTCAATGAGCAGTTCTTC. Protein product: CASSENFRGGAFNEQFF.

V gene TRBV2 combines with J gene TRBJ2-2, with 7 bases that match TRBD1. The V and J ends lost 6 bases and 0 bases, in that order; junction bases with no gene match: 4. This CDR3 comprises 15 residues. CDR1 and CDR2 from the germline V gene are SNHLY and FYNNEI. CDR3 sequence (DNA): TGTGCCAGCAGCCGGACAGGTGCGAACACCGGGGAGCTGTTTTTT. Its translation: CASSRTGANTGELFF.

This clone has a handful of counts. The chain joins TRBV4-3 to TRBJ1-5; D is undetermined. The CDR3 covers 15 residues. Germline V gene sequence: CDR1 LGHNA, CDR2 YSLEER. Trimming cost V 3 bases and J 0 bases, with 9 bases left between them. The CDR3 sequence is CASSQRRNSNQPQHF. The CDR3, as DNA: TGCGCCAGCAGCCAGAGGAGGAATAGCAATCAGCCCCAGCATTTT.

The CDR3 is CASSLPVAGLQETQYF. As DNA, the CDR3 is TGTGCCAGCAGCCTCCCCGTAGCGGGGCTTCAAGAGACCCAGTACTTC. The V and J genes are TRBV7-9 and TRBJ2-5; TRBD2 matches at 8 bases. With 5 bases clipped from V and 2 bases from J, the junction kept 10 bases outside the gene matches. The CDR3 runs to 16 residues. The germline V gene has CDR1 SEHNR and CDR2 FQNEAQ (reference sequence).

The rearrangement uses TRBV5-1 and TRBJ1-4; D is unresolved. V gave up 4 bases and J gave up 4 bases, with 8 bases separating them. The CDR3 totals 13 residues. CDR1 is SGHRS and CDR2 is YFSETQ in the germline V gene. The CDR3 reads CASSPTGNEKLFF. The CDR3 DNA reads as TGCGCCAGCAGCCCAACGGGTAATGAAAAACTGTTTTTT.

The CDR3 spells CASSYSGSREYEQYF. CDR3 in DNA: TGTGCCAGCAGTTACTCGGGCAGTAGGGAATACGAGCAGTACTTC. This chain connects TRBV6-5 to TRBJ2-7; D is unclear. The CDR3 is 15 residues long. Trimming took 0 bases from V and 4 from J, leaving 13 bases between them. The V gene's germline CDR1 is MNHEY and CDR2 SVGAGI.

The chain uses TRBV20-1 and TRBJ2-1, with TRBD1 identical over 7 bases. The germline CDR1 and CDR2 sequences are DFQATT and SNEGSKA (reference sequence). V was clipped by 6 bases and J by 5 bases; unmatched bases: 1. The CDR3 runs to 11 residues. CDR3 region: CSARGNNEQFF. Written as DNA, the CDR3 is TGCAGTGCCAGGGGGAACAATGAGCAGTTCTTC.